A selection of T cell receptor beta chains follows, all from one sample in a study of OX40 agonist ivuxolimab in advanced cancers. Some clones are missing from TCRdb's copy, which holds only in-frame ones; the method was immunoSEQ multiplex PCR. The sample records roughly 80,000 clones, about 86% being singletons. The sample consisted of CD4+ or CD8+ T cells sorted from blood, taken in a trial of the OX40 agonist ivuxolimab. The receptors derive from an adult with an advanced solid tumor such as melanoma, head and neck, liver or kidney cancer. CDR3s include the opening cysteine and the closing phenylalanine or tryptophan. The order of the fields is J gene, clone size, V gene, D gene, CDR3 protein, CDR3 DNA. A D gene is named only where the DNA matches it firmly. Size is stated for part of the rows, as once, few or many counts, or as a class when the clone is expanded.

>TRBJ2-7|.|TRBV4-1|TRBD1
CASSQAGTGSYEQYF
TGCGCCAGCAGCCAAGCCGGGACAGGCTCCTACGAGCAGTACTTC
>TRBJ1-5|.|TRBV7-6|.
CASSLSSNQPQHF
TGTGCCAGCAGCTTAAGTAGCAATCAGCCCCAGCATTTT
>TRBJ2-7|.|TRBV5-1|TRBD1
CASSPRDRGYEQYF
TGCGCCAGCAGCCCCCGGGACAGGGGCTACGAGCAGTACTTC
>TRBJ1-4|.|TRBV27|.
CASSLRGGYEKLFF
TGTGCCAGCAGTTTACGAGGGGGTTATGAAAAACTGTTTTTT
>TRBJ1-1|.|TRBV7-8|TRBD1
CASSPPSGGANTEAFF
TGTGCCAGCAGCCCACCCTCAGGGGGCGCGAACACTGAAGCTTTCTTT
>TRBJ2-1|.|TRBV2|TRBD1
CASSSGQGDNEQFF
TGTGCCAGCAGCTCCGGACAGGGGGACAATGAGCAGTTCTTC
>TRBJ1-5|.|TRBV27|TRBD1
CASSLDREKQPQHF
TGTGCCAGCAGTCTGGACAGGGAGAAACAGCCCCAGCATTTT
>TRBJ2-5|few|TRBV11-2|TRBD1
CASGGQGSFSGTQYF
TGTGCCAGCGGCGGACAGGGGAGTTTTAGCGGGACCCAGTACTTC
>TRBJ1-4|.|TRBV5-6|.
CASSLDSNEKLFF
TGTGCCAGCAGCTTAGACTCTAATGAAAAACTGTTTTTT
>TRBJ2-4|.|TRBV9|.
CASSELGGGNIQYF
TGTGCCAGCAGCGAGCTGGGTGGAGGCAACATTCAGTACTTC
>TRBJ2-7|.|TRBV6-5|TRBD1
CASSYGTGGFEQYF
TGTGCCAGCAGTTACGGGACAGGGGGCTTCGAGCAGTACTTC
>TRBJ1-5|.|TRBV5-1|.
CASSLEPGQSSNQPQHF
TGCGCCAGCAGCTTGGAACCTGGGCAGAGTTCGAATCAGCCCCAGCATTTT
>TRBJ2-5|.|TRBV30|.
CAWSVLGWETQYF
TGTGCCTGGAGTGTACTAGGGTGGGAGACCCAGTACTTC
>TRBJ2-2|.|TRBV6-6|TRBD2
CASKIWERGGELFF
TGTGCCAGCAAGATTTGGGAGCGGGGCGGGGAGCTGTTTTTT
>TRBJ1-5|.|TRBV7-2|.
CASSLERLNQPQHF
TGTGCCAGCAGCTTAGAGAGACTTAATCAGCCCCAGCATTTT
>TRBJ2-1|.|TRBV9|TRBD2
CASSVGLAEYNEQFF
TGTGCCAGCAGCGTAGGACTAGCCGAGTACAATGAGCAGTTCTTC
>TRBJ2-7|.|TRBV30|TRBD2
CAWSVGSGGYEQYF
TGTGCCTGGAGTGTGGGCAGCGGGGGCTACGAGCAGTACTTC
>TRBJ2-3|.|TRBV19|.
CASSRRAAGTDTQYF
TGTGCCAGTAGTAGGAGAGCGGCCGGCACAGATACGCAGTATTTT
>TRBJ2-2|.|TRBV10-1|.
CASSREAGELFF
TGCGCCAGCAGTAGGGAGGCCGGGGAGCTGTTTTTT
>TRBJ2-7|many|TRBV6-1|TRBD1
CASSIGWTGNEQYF
TGTGCCAGCAGTATCGGATGGACAGGGAACGAGCAGTACTTC
>TRBJ1-3|.|TRBV11-2|TRBD1
CASSRDRAGNTIYF
TGTGCCAGCAGCCGCGACAGGGCTGGAAACACCATATATTTT
>TRBJ2-3|.|TRBV4-2|.
CASSQGGSTDTQYF
TGTGCCAGCAGCCAAGGGGGTAGCACAGATACGCAGTATTTT
>TRBJ2-7|.|TRBV5-4|.
CASSFGRGGSSYEQYF
TGTGCCAGCAGCTTTGGCCGAGGGGGGTCCTCCTACGAGCAGTACTTC
>TRBJ1-1|.|TRBV18|TRBD1
CASSPRAGGLTEAFF
TGTGCCAGCTCACCACGGGCAGGGGGACTGACTGAAGCTTTCTTT
>TRBJ2-7|.|TRBV7-2|TRBD2
CASRPASGGAYEQYF
TGTGCCAGCAGACCCGCTAGCGGGGGGGCTTACGAGCAGTACTTC
>TRBJ1-4|few|TRBV5-1|TRBD1
CASSVTDRVKEKLFF
TGCGCCAGCAGCGTAACGGACAGGGTAAAGGAAAAACTGTTTTTT
>TRBJ2-1|once|TRBV6-1|TRBD2
CASSEVSGGVAGRDEQFF
TGTGCCAGCAGTGAAGTTTCGGGGGGGGTAGCGGGCAGGGATGAGCAGTTCTTC
>TRBJ2-7|.|TRBV5-1|.
CASSPGNIGSYEQYF
TGCGCCAGCAGCCCAGGGAATATAGGGTCCTACGAGCAGTACTTC
>TRBJ1-3|.|TRBV7-9|.
CASRQAGGNTIYF
TGTGCCAGCAGACAGGCGGGGGGAAACACCATATATTTT
>TRBJ1-2|.|TRBV2|TRBD1
CASRTGEEGYGYTF
TGTGCCAGCAGGACAGGGGAAGAGGGCTATGGCTACACCTTC
>TRBJ2-1|.|TRBV10-1|TRBD2
CATQRTSGSYNEQFF
TGCGCCACCCAACGCACTAGCGGCTCCTACAATGAGCAGTTCTTC
>TRBJ2-3|.|TRBV19|TRBD2
CASSGLTSGNTDTQYF
TGTGCCAGTAGTGGCTTGACTAGCGGTAACACAGATACGCAGTATTTT
>TRBJ1-3|.|TRBV5-1|.
CASSLDGRLGNTIYF
TGCGCCAGCAGCTTGGACGGGAGGTTAGGAAACACCATATATTTT
>TRBJ2-6|.|TRBV19|.
CASSVWGQGANVLTF
TGTGCCAGTAGTGTATGGGGTCAAGGGGCCAACGTCCTGACTTTC
>TRBJ2-1|.|TRBV5-6|TRBD2
CASSLDGTSGRGEQFF
TGTGCCAGCAGCTTGGACGGGACTAGCGGGAGAGGGGAGCAGTTCTTC
>TRBJ2-2|.|TRBV6-5|.
CASSRGDPNTGELFF
TGTGCCAGCAGTCGAGGGGATCCGAACACCGGGGAGCTGTTTTTT
>TRBJ2-1|.|TRBV2|TRBD2
CASSVRLAGAISSYNEQFF
TGTGCCAGCAGTGTCAGACTAGCGGGAGCCATAAGCTCCTACAATGAGCAGTTCTTC
>TRBJ1-3|.|TRBV6-1|TRBD1
CASSDRDGNTIYF
TGTGCCAGCAGCGACAGGGATGGAAACACCATATATTTT
>TRBJ2-3|.|TRBV19|.
CASSRRGGTSTDTQYF
TGTGCCAGTAGCAGACGAGGGGGAACTAGCACAGATACGCAGTATTTT
>TRBJ2-2|.|TRBV7-3|.
CASSRLEGELFF
TGTGCCAGCAGCCGACTTGAAGGGGAGCTGTTTTTT
>TRBJ2-3|.|TRBV4-1|TRBD2
CASSQMIAGGRMNTQYF
TGCGCCAGCAGCCAAATGATAGCGGGGGGGCGGATGAATACGCAGTATTTT
>TRBJ1-5|.|TRBV28|.
CATGISNQPQHF
TGTGCTACGGGCATTAGCAATCAGCCCCAGCATTTT
>TRBJ2-1|.|TRBV5-1|TRBD1
CASSPGTGGNEQFF
TGCGCCAGCAGCCCCGGGACAGGGGGCAATGAGCAGTTCTTC
>TRBJ2-1|.|TRBV7-2|TRBD1
CASSVGTARSYNEQFF
TGTGCCAGCAGCGTGGGGACAGCCCGCTCCTACAATGAGCAGTTCTTC
>TRBJ1-6|.|TRBV30|TRBD1
CAWKGDRGTNSPLHF
TGTGCCTGGAAGGGAGACAGGGGGACCAATTCACCCCTCCACTTT
>TRBJ1-6|.|TRBV6-4|TRBD1
CASSQQGGNSPLHF
TGTGCCAGCAGCCAACAGGGGGGGAATTCACCCCTCCACTTT
>TRBJ2-5|.|TRBV28|.
CASSQSGGRGETQYF
TGTGCCAGCAGTCAATCTGGCGGGCGGGGAGAGACCCAGTACTTC
>TRBJ2-3|.|TRBV12-5|TRBD1
CASGSGQGSTDTQYF
TGTGCTAGTGGTTCGGGACAGGGGAGCACAGATACGCAGTATTTT
>TRBJ1-1|.|TRBV6-6|.
CASTGSGASDTEAFF
TGTGCCAGCACGGGGTCGGGCGCGAGTGACACTGAAGCTTTCTTT
>TRBJ1-2|.|TRBV28|.
CASSYPGPNGYTF
TGTGCCAGCAGTTACCCCGGGCCAAATGGCTACACCTTC
>TRBJ1-2|.|TRBV30|.
CAWSTKGDGYTF
TGTGCCTGGAGCACAAAGGGGGATGGCTACACCTTC
>TRBJ2-1|.|TRBV5-1|.
CASSSGQYNEQFF
TGCGCCAGCAGCTCCGGACAGTACAATGAGCAGTTCTTC
>TRBJ2-3|.|TRBV2|TRBD2
CASTGGTSADTQYF
TGTGCCAGCACTGGCGGGACTAGCGCAGATACGCAGTATTTT
>TRBJ2-7|.|TRBV4-2|.
CASSQVSGDEQYF
TGTGCCAGCAGCCAAGTATCGGGGGACGAGCAGTACTTC